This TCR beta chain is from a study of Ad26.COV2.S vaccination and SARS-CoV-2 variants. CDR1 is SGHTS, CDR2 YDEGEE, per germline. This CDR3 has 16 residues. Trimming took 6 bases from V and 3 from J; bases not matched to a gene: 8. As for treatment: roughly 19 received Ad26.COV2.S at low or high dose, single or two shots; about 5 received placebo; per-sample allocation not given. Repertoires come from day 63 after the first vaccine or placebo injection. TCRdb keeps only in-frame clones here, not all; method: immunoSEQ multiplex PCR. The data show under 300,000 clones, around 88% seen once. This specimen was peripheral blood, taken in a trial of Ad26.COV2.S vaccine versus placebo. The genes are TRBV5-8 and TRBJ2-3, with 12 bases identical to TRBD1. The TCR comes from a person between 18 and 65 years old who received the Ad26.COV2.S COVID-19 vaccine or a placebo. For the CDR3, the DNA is TGTGCCAGCACCTTAGGGACAGGGGGCGGGACAGATACGCAGTATTTT. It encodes CASTLGTGGGTDTQYF.